The clone carrying this T cell receptor (beta chain) was recorded a few times. It was with a sample-barcoded 5' primer and a J-beta primer mix that a second PCR of about 7 to 12 cycles was run. Using its own MiXCR run on the 5' RACE reads, TCRdb lists one record per CDR3 protein. Found here are hundreds of thousands of distinct CDR3 sequences, roughly 21% of them singletons; the top ten hold roughly 3.7%. This specimen comes from a study of blood T cells in healthy people across ages. Each sample used at least 6 million PBMCs. Extracted total RNA amounted to at least 5 micrograms for each sample. The specimen was blood. The clonotype comes from a man in his 70s in good health.

CDR3 region: CASSPLGAGGNNEQFF. The CDR3 DNA follows: TGTGCCAGCTCACCACTTGGGGCAGGGGGGAACAATGAGCAGTTCTTC. V and J are TRBV18 and TRBJ2-1, with D possibly matching TRBD1 (7 bases). Trimming took off 1 base at V and 5 bases at J, with 15 bases between the two ends. There are 16 residues in the CDR3. CDR1 and CDR2 from the germline V gene are KGHSH and LQKENI.